This T cell receptor beta chain was found in a study of T-cell reconstitution after alpha-beta-depleted transplantation in children. Study observations and caveats: T-cell counts and diversity at one year post-transplant came mainly from newly produced T cells.

V was clipped by 5 bases and J by 5 bases; unmatched bases: 5. The germline V gene has CDR1 SNHLY and CDR2 FYNNEI. The CDR3 is 14 amino acids. This sample's TCRbeta library carried unique molecular identifier barcodes. Each CDR3 protein gets one entry after TCRdb re-called the PCR reads with MiXCR. Among about 250,000 distinct CDR3 sequences listed, roughly a quarter were seen once. There are many counts of this clonotype. What it binds is unknown. This TCR derives from a female patient between 2 and 15 years old who had a stem cell transplant for congenital amegakaryocytic thrombocytopenia, so the T cells may come from the graft donor. Sequences were derived from PBMCs, mostly from graft donor cells, sampled 360 days after TCRalphabeta/CD19-depleted stem cell transplant. This chain links TRBV2 with TRBJ2-7, with 11 nucleotides matching TRBD2. CDR3 nucleotides: TGTGCCAGCAGTACTAGCGGGAGAGGAAACGAGCAGTACTTC. The encoded protein is CASSTSGRGNEQYF.